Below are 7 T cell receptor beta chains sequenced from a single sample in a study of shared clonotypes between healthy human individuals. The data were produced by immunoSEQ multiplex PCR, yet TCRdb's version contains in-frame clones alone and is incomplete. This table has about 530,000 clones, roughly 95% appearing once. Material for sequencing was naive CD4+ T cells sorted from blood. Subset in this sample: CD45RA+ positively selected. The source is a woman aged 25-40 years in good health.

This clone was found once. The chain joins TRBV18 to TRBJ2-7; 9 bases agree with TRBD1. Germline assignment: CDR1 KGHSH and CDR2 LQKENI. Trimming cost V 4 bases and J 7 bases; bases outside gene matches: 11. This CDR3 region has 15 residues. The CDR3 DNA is TGTGCCAGCTCACTGAGGACAGGGGAGTTAGGTGAGCAGTACTTC. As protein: CASSLRTGELGEQYF.

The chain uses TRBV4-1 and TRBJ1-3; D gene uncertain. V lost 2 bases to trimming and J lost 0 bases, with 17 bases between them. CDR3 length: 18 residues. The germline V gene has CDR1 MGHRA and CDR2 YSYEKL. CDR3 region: CASSQPWRGGPSGNTIYF. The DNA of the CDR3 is TGCGCCAGCAGCCAACCGTGGCGAGGCGGTCCCTCTGGAAACACCATATATTTT.

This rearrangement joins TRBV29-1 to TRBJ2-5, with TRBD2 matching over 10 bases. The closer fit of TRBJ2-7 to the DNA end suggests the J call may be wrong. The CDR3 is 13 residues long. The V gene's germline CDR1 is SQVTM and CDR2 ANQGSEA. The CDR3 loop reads CSVLLAGFYEQYF. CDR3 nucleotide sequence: TGCAGCGTTTTACTAGCGGGGTTCTACGAGCAGTACTTC.

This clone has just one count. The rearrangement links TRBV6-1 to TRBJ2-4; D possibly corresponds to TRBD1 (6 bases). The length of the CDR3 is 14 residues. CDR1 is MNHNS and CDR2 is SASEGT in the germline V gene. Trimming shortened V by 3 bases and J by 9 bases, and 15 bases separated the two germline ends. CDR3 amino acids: CASSETGGLTIQYF. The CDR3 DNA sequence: TGTGCCAGCAGTGAGACAGGCGGACTCACCATTCAGTACTTC.

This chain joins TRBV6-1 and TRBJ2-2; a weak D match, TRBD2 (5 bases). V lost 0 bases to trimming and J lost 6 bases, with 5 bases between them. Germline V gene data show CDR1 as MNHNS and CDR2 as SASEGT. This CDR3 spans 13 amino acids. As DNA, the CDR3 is TGTGCCAGCAGTGAAGCTAGCGCCGGGGAGCTGTTTTTT. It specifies CASSEASAGELFF.

The CDR3 DNA reads as TGTGCCAGCAGTGAACAGGGAGAGACCCAGTACTTC. Translating it yields CASSEQGETQYF. The chain is built from TRBV25-1 and TRBJ2-5; possible D gene TRBD1, 5 bases. V lost 2 bases and J 4 bases, leaving 5 bases between the germline ends. The CDR3 runs to 12 residues. Germline assignment: CDR1 MGHDK and CDR2 SYGVNS.

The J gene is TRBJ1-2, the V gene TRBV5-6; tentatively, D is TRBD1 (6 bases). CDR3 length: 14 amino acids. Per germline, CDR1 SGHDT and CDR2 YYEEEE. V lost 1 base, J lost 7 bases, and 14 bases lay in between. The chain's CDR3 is CASSLPTGSGGYTF. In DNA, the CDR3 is TGTGCCAGCAGCTTGCCCACAGGGTCCGGTGGCTACACCTTC.